These 17 T cell receptor beta chains came from one sample sequenced in a study of blood T cell repertoires in COVID-19. Clones were sequenced by immunoSEQ multiplex PCR, and TCRdb holds only the in-frame ones, with some missing. The table shows fewer than 200,000 clones, with 74% occurring only once. Sequences were obtained from peripheral blood. All receptors derive from a woman older than 75 with acute or convalescent COVID-19.

The V gene is TRBV27, the J gene TRBJ2-1, with 13 bases lining up with TRBD2. The CDR3 is made up of 16 amino acids. V shed 5 bases and J 6 bases; nucleotides not matched to a gene: 7. CDR1 and CDR2 (germline): MNHEY, SMNVEV (reference sequence). The CDR3 protein is CASSPGLAGPRNEQFF. The CDR3 DNA follows: TGTGCCAGCAGTCCGGGACTAGCGGGACCCCGCAATGAGCAGTTCTTC.

The V gene is TRBV30, the J gene TRBJ1-1; no clear D. Germline V gives CDR1 GTSNPN, CDR2 SVGIG (reference sequence). The CDR3 sequence is 13 residues long. Trimming pared 0 bases from V and 1 base from J, leaving 6 bases between. CDR3 loop: CAWSVRGNTEAFF. CDR3 bases: TGTGCCTGGAGTGTACGGGGGAACACTGAAGCTTTCTTT.

This clone showed up just once. This chain connects TRBV5-1 to TRBJ2-6, with D possibly matching TRBD2 (6 bases). This CDR3 is 16 amino acids long. The V and J ends lost 5 bases and 0 bases respectively, with 12 bases between them. Germline V gene lookup returns CDR1 SGHRS and CDR2 YFSETQ. The DNA for the CDR3 is TGCGCCAGCAGGATCGGCGGGACCTCTGGGGCCAACGTCCTGACTTTC. Protein sequence: CASRIGGTSGANVLTF.

The chain has TRBV3-1 (or the pseudogene TRBV3-2) and TRBJ2-2; D uncertain. This CDR3 is 13 amino acids long. The germline gives CDR1 LGHDT, CDR2 YNNKEL (reference sequence). The germline V and J ends were trimmed by 3 bases and 3 bases, with 5 bases remaining between them. The CDR3 region is CASSQTDTGELFF. The CDR3 nucleotides read TGTGCCAGCAGCCAGACTGACACCGGGGAGCTGTTTTTT.

The chain is built from TRBV11-2 and TRBJ2-3; the D is unclear. There are 16 residues in the CDR3. The germline gives CDR1 SGHAT, CDR2 FQNNGV. Trimming cost V 4 bases and J 2 bases, with 16 bases left between them. The CDR3 DNA is TGTGCCAGCAGCTCTCGACTGAGCGAATACACAGATACGCAGTATTTT. Translating gives CASSSRLSEYTDTQYF. Using reference TRBV11-2 and TRBJ2-3 for the parts outside the CDR3, the full variable domain is EAGVAQSPRYKIIEKRQSVAFWCNPISGHATLYWYQQILGQGPKLLIQFQNNGVVDDSQLPKDRFSAERLKGVDSTLKIQPAKLEDSAVYLCASSSRLSEYTDTQYFGPGTRLTVL.

Details on this clone: At one boundary the junction diverges from the germline segment, which might be a read error. The chain recombines TRBV29-1 with TRBJ2-5; TRBD1 aligns across 7 bases. Germline values: CDR1 SQVTM, CDR2 ANQGSEA. This CDR3 contains 14 residues. The chain's CDR3 is CSVGIGGAQGTQYF. CDR3 coding DNA: TGCAGCGTCGGGATAGGGGGCGCCCAAGGGACCCAGTACTTC. Full variable domain (missing parts from reference TRBV29-1 and TRBJ2-5): SAVISQKPSRDICQRGTSLTIQCQVDSQVTMMFWYRQQPGQSLTLIATANQGSEATYESGFVIDKFPISRPNLTFSTLTVSNMSPEDSSIYLCSVGIGGAQGTQYFGPGTRLLVL.

The chain is built from TRBV7-2 and TRBJ1-2; weak D call: TRBD1 (6 bases). The V gene's germline CDR1 is SGHTA and CDR2 FQGNSA. V gave up 1 base and J gave up 2 bases, with 11 bases separating them. The CDR3 is 15 amino acids. The CDR3 sequence is CASSLDPGENYGYTF. CDR3 sequence (DNA): TGTGCCAGCAGCTTAGATCCAGGGGAGAACTATGGCTACACCTTC.

The rearrangement joins TRBV9 to TRBJ2-7; D might be TRBD2 (5 bases). The V and J ends lost 0 bases and 9 bases respectively, with 19 bases between them. This CDR3 spans 15 amino acids. Germline CDR1 and CDR2: SGDLS and YYNGEE. The CDR3: CASSVGEGFLSWQYF. The CDR3 region has the DNA TGTGCCAGCAGCGTAGGCGAGGGCTTCCTATCTTGGCAGTACTTC.

This clone has a handful of counts. The chain recombines TRBV9 with TRBJ2-7; D unresolved. V was pared by 0 bases and J by 2 bases, with 12 bases between. Germline V lookup: CDR1 SGDLS, CDR2 YYNGEE. The CDR3 spans 15 residues. This chain's CDR3 is CASSVGQATAYEQYF. The DNA of the CDR3 is TGTGCCAGCAGCGTAGGTCAAGCTACGGCCTACGAGCAGTACTTC.

The chain couples TRBV5-5 to TRBJ2-7; 13 nucleotides match TRBD2. The germline V gene has CDR1 SGHKS and CDR2 YYEKEE (reference sequence). The CDR3 is 15 residues long. V shed 4 bases, J shed 4 bases, and the junction held 5 bases outside the gene matches. Written as DNA, the CDR3 is TGTGCCAGCAGCACGGGACTAGCGGGATTTTACGAGCAGTACTTC. This sequence encodes CASSTGLAGFYEQYF. The full variable domain, in which reference TRBV5-5 and TRBJ2-7 provide the parts outside the CDR3, is DAGVTQSPTHLIKTRGQQVTLRCSPISGHKSVSWYQQVLGQGPQFIFQYYEKEERGRGNFPDRFSARQFPNYSSELNVNALLLGDSALYLCASSTGLAGFYEQYFGPGTRLTVT.

The chain is built from TRBV28 and TRBJ1-1; 7 bases line up with TRBD1. V was pared by 6 bases and J by 0 bases, with 10 bases of the junction left unmatched. The CDR3 is 16 amino acids. CDR1 and CDR2 (germline): MDHEN, SYDVKM. The CDR3: CASRRTDRDLNTEAFF. CDR3 nucleotides: TGTGCCAGCAGACGTACCGACAGGGACCTGAACACTGAAGCTTTCTTT.

The chain recombines TRBV4-1 with TRBJ1-1, with TRBD1 as a possible D gene (6 bases). Germline V gene sequence: CDR1 MGHRA, CDR2 YSYEKL. V was cut by 2 bases and J by 0 bases, with 16 bases left in between. This CDR3 is 17 amino acids long. CDR3 protein: CASSQRTKDSLNTEAFF. The CDR3 coding sequence is TGCGCCAGCAGCCAACGAACTAAGGACAGCCTGAACACTGAAGCTTTCTTT.

The V gene is TRBV10-3, the J gene TRBJ1-4; 10 bases are a match to TRBD1. This CDR3 is built from 14 residues. Trimming at V came to 4 bases and at J to 6 bases, leaving 2 bases not matched to a gene. Germline V gives CDR1 ENHRY, CDR2 SYGVKD. CDR3 loop: CAISVGTGDEKLFF. CDR3 DNA: TGTGCCATCAGTGTTGGGACAGGGGATGAAAAACTGTTTTTT.

This chain joins TRBV19 and TRBJ2-5, with TRBD2 identical over 12 bases. V gave up 5 bases and J gave up 2 bases; unmatched junction bases: 6. Germline V lookup: CDR1 LNHDA, CDR2 SQIVND (reference sequence). The CDR3 sequence is 16 residues long. The CDR3 spells CASSQLGLAGQETQYF. The CDR3 DNA reads as TGTGCCAGTAGTCAACTTGGACTAGCGGGACAAGAGACCCAGTACTTC.

The genes are TRBV10-3 and TRBJ2-1, with TRBD2 identical over 10 bases. The CDR3 is 15 amino acids. Germline V gene lookup returns CDR1 ENHRY and CDR2 SYGVKD. Trimming at V came to 2 bases and at J to 3 bases, leaving 1 base not matched to a gene. The CDR3: CAISEIAGGYNEQFF. Here the CDR3 DNA reads TGTGCCATCAGTGAGATAGCGGGAGGCTACAATGAGCAGTTCTTC.

This chain uses TRBV10-3 with TRBJ1-5; weak D call: TRBD1 (5 bases). This CDR3 has 13 amino acids. V shed 5 bases and J shed 5 bases, with 10 bases lying between them. Germline loops: CDR1 ENHRY, CDR2 SYGVKD. The CDR3, as DNA: TGTGCCATCAGTCCCGGGGGTGATCAGCCCCAGCATTTT. Translating gives CAISPGGDQPQHF.

This clone was counted only a few times. The J gene is TRBJ2-7, the V gene TRBV27; D remains unclear. V was shortened by 0 bases and J by 5 bases, with 17 bases between the two germline ends. The CDR3 contains 16 residues. Germline assignment: CDR1 MNHEY and CDR2 SMNVEV (reference sequence). CDR3 amino acids: CASSLSSPPGYHEQYF. CDR3 bases: TGTGCCAGCAGTTTATCGTCGCCCCCCGGTTACCACGAGCAGTACTTC.